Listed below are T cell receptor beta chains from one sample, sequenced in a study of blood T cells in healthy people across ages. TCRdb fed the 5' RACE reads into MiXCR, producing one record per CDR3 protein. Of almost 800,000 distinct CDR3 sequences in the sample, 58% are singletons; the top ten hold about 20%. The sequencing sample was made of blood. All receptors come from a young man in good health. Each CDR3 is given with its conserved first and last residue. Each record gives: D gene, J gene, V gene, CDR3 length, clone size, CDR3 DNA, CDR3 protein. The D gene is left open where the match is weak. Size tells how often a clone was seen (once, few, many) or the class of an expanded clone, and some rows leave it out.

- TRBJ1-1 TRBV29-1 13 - TGCAGCGTAGCCTACACGGGAAAGAATGAAGCTTTCTTT CSVAYTGKNEAFF
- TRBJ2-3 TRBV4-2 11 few TGTGCCAGCGGTCGCCCGGATACGCAGTATTTT CASGRPDTQYF
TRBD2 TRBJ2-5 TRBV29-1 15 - TGCAGCGTTGAAAGAGCGGGGGATACCCAAGAGACCCAGTACTTC CSVERAGDTQETQYF
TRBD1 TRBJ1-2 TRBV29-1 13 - TGCAGCGTCCAAACCGGGACAGTCTATGGCTACACCTTC CSVQTGTVYGYTF
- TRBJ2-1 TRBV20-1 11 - TGCAGTGCGAGAAACGTCAATGAGCAGTTCTTC CSARNVNEQFF
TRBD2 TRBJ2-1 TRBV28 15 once TGTGCCAGCAGTTTAGGGGCTAGCGGGAGAAATGAGCAGTTCTTC CASSLGASGRNEQFF
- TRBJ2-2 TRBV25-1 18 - TGTGCCAGCAGTGAATCCCGGCAGGGAGTGGTCAACACCGGGGAGCTGTTTTTT CASSESRQGVVNTGELFF
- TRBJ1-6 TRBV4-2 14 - TGTGCCAGCAGCCAAGGACAGAGCAATTCACCCCTCCACTTT CASSQGQSNSPLHF
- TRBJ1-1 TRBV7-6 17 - TGTGCCAGCAGCCCTACTTACGGACAGAACCTGAACACTGAAGCTTTCTTT CASSPTYGQNLNTEAFF
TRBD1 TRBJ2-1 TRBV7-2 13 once TGTGCCAGCAGAGACAGGGCCTTCAATGAGCAGTTCTTC CASRDRAFNEQFF
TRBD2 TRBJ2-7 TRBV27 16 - TGTGCCAGCAGCCAGGGGACTAGCGGGGTTATGGACGAGCAGTACTTC CASSQGTSGVMDEQYF
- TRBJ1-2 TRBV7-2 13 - TGTGCCAGCAGCTCTACAGGGCTGGGGAGTTACACCTTC CASSSTGLGSYTF
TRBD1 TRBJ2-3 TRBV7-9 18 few TGTGCCAGCAGCAAAGCACCGGGACAGGGGAGAAGTCCAGATACGCAGTATTTT CASSKAPGQGRSPDTQYF
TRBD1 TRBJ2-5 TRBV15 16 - TGTGCCACCAGCCCCCGGGACAGGGGGCCTCCGGGGACCCAGTACTTC CATSPRDRGPPGTQYF
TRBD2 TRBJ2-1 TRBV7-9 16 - TGTGCCAGCAGCTTAGTAAAGGGACTAGGAGTCTATGAGCAGTTCTTC CASSLVKGLGVYEQFF
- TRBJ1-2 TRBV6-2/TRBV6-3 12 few TGTGCCAGCACCCTAGGCGGCTATGGCTACACCTTC CASTLGGYGYTF